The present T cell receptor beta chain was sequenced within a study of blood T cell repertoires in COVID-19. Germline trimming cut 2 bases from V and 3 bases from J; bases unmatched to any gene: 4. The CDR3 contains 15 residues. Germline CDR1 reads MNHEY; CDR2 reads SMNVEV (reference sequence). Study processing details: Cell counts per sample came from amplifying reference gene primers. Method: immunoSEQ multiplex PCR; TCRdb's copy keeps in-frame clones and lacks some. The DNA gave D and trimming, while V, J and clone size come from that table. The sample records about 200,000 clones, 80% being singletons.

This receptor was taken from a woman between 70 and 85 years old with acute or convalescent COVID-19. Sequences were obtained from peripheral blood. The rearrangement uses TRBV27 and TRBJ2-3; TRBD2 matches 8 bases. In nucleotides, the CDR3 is TGTGCCAGCAGTTTAGTCGGGGGGGGAACAGATACGCAGTATTTT. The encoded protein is CASSLVGGGTDTQYF.